This TCR beta chain was documented in a study of coeliac disease. TCRdb's copy holds only in-frame clones and misses some; the assay was immunoSEQ multiplex PCR. Of over a thousand clones listed, around 68% are singletons. Whole-study findings and limits: According to the authors, this method cannot detect gliadin-specific T cells in an unbiased way. Intraepithelial and lamina propria fractions were not highly pure. Largely private TRB repertoires meant most sequences were sample-unique.

This clone has just a few counts. The antigen remains unidentified. A far larger clone is one base from this, pointing to a likely read error. The length of the CDR3 is 14 residues. Between the trimmed V and J ends, which lost 3 bases and 9 bases, there was a span of 17 bases. Germline CDR1 is MNHNS and CDR2 is SASEGT. The J gene is TRBJ1-2, the V gene TRBV6-1, with a weak D call TRBD1 (6 bases). The material sequenced was lamina propria lymphocytes from the gut. The sequence derives from a woman aged 35 to 49 with celiac disease on a gluten-free diet, and with hypertension. The CDR3 is CASSDQRGIDRYTF. CDR3 in DNA: TGTGCCAGCAGTGATCAGAGGGGGATAGATCGCTACACCTTC.